Listed here are 4 T cell receptor beta chains from one sample, sequenced in a study of T-cell memory formation after mild COVID-19. TCRdb re-analysed the 5' RACE reads in MiXCR, keeping a single row per CDR3 protein. Here the sample spans about 310,000 distinct CDR3 sequences, more than 15% being singletons. What was sequenced was PBMCs or a T cell subset sorted from them (not recorded which). These receptors all stem from a man in his late teens or twenties who had mild COVID-19 (a few samples of this study predate the infection). Cell type and time point are not known.

This clonotype was recorded at least ten times. The chain links TRBV25-1 to TRBJ2-2; unclear D gene. The germline gives CDR1 MGHDK, CDR2 SYGVNS. Trimming stripped 2 bases from V and 5 bases from J, with 9 bases between. This CDR3 spans 14 amino acids. The CDR3 sequence is CASSEIRNTGELFF. The CDR3 coding sequence is TGTGCCAGCAGTGAAATTAGGAATACCGGGGAGCTGTTTTTT.

The chain's CDR3 is CASNSQGEASSYNEQFF. Here the CDR3 DNA reads TGTGCCAGCAACTCTCAGGGGGAAGCGAGCTCCTACAATGAGCAGTTCTTC. The chain employs TRBV7-6 and TRBJ2-1; 7 bases are shared with TRBD1. CDR3 length: 17 amino acids. The V segment lost 7 bases and the J segment 0 bases; nucleotides outside the gene matches: 12. From germline, CDR1 is SGHVS and CDR2 FNYEAQ.

This clonotype has only a few counts. The chain carries TRBV20-1 and TRBJ1-6; D is possibly TRBD1 (6 bases). The germline gives CDR1 DFQATT, CDR2 SNEGSKA (reference sequence). Trimming stripped 3 bases from V and 9 bases from J, with 18 bases between. CDR3 length equals 15 residues. The DNA of the CDR3 is TGCAGTGCTAGTATTAACGGACAGCCTGGTTCACCCCTCCACTTT. This codes for CSASINGQPGSPLHF.

The chain uses TRBV7-9 and TRBJ1-6; a weak D match, TRBD1 (5 bases). This CDR3 region has 14 residues. The germline V and J ends were trimmed by 0 bases and 14 bases, with 14 bases remaining between them. The germline V gene encodes CDR1 SEHNR and CDR2 FQNEAQ (reference sequence). CDR3 sequence reads: CASSLAGQGGALHF. CDR3 in DNA: TGTGCCAGCAGCTTAGCGGGCCAGGGAGGTGCCCTCCACTTT.